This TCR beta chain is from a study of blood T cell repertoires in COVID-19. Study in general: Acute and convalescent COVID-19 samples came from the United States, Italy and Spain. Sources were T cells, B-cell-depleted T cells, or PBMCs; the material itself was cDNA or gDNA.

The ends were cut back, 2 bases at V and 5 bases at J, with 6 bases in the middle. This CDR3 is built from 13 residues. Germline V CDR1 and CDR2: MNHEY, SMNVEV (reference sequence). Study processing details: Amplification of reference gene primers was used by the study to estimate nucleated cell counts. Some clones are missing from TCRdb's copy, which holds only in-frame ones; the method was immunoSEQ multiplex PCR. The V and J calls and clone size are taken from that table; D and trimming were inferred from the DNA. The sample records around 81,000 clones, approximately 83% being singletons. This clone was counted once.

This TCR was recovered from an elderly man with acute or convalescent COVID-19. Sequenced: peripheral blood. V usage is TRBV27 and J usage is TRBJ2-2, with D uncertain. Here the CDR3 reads CASSLRVTGELFF. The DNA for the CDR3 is TGTGCCAGCAGTTTACGGGTGACCGGGGAGCTGTTTTTT.